This T cell receptor (beta chain) was recovered during a study of T cell responses to AZD1222 COVID-19 vaccine. General study findings and limits: Vaccine-associated CD4 TCRs ranged over spike, dominating at 160-218 and 743-854. Mostly white British, mostly female donors; authors suggested clonal diversity may be underestimated.

Generated by immunoSEQ multiplex PCR, the TCRdb table keeps only in-frame clones and is missing some. The sample carries 250,000 to 300,000 clones, roughly 93% recorded once. Pooled together were second doses at about 4 or about 12 weeks. With respect to this clone: The antigen remains undetermined.

Specimen: peripheral blood, collected 28 days after the second AZD1222 dose. The TCR originated in an adult who received the AZD1222 COVID-19 vaccine.

This CDR3 is CASSPLQGADEQYF. The CDR3 bases are TGTGCCAGCAGCCCCTTACAGGGGGCCGACGAGCAGTACTTC. The chain combines TRBV14 with TRBJ2-7; TRBD1 matches 9 bases. With 4 bases clipped from V and 5 bases from J, the junction kept 6 bases outside the gene matches. CDR1 is SGHDN and CDR2 is FVKESK in the germline V gene. The CDR3 runs to 14 residues.